The 21 T cell receptor beta chains listed next were all sequenced from one sample in a study of identical twins. TCRdb reprocessed the 5' RACE reads with MiXCR, giving one entry per CDR3 protein. This sample has about 200,000 distinct CDR3 sequences, with approximately 15% found just once. This same sample was also taken into another study, of T cells expressing NK-cell markers.

Sequencing was performed on CD8+ T cells sorted from blood. Receptors originate from a woman under 30 in good health.

This clonotype appeared a few times. This chain uses TRBV27 with TRBJ2-1; D possibly corresponds to TRBD2 (6 bases). Germline values: CDR1 MNHEY, CDR2 SMNVEV (reference sequence). The CDR3 totals 13 residues. Trimming left V 4 bases short and J 7 bases short, with 11 bases between. CDR3 protein: CASSWDRGNEQFF. The DNA of the CDR3 is TGTGCCAGCAGTTGGGACCGGGGGAATGAGCAGTTCTTC.

The chain has TRBV27 and TRBJ1-6; 8 nucleotides agree with TRBD1. From germline, CDR1 is MNHEY and CDR2 SMNVEV (reference sequence). J was trimmed by 9 bases and V by 5 bases; bases with no gene match: 9. There are 15 residues in the CDR3. The CDR3, as DNA: TGTGCCAGCAGTGATATGACAGGGGCAGGTTCACCCCTCCACTTT. The encoded protein is CASSDMTGAGSPLHF.

The chain has TRBV7-8 and TRBJ2-1; a possible D gene is TRBD2 (5 bases). The CDR3 loop spans 13 amino acids. In germline, CDR1 is SGHVS, CDR2 FQNEAQ. Trimming removed 1 base from V and 8 bases from J, with 9 bases in between. CDR3 residues: CASSLVRRDEQFF. In nucleotides, the CDR3 is TGTGCCAGCAGCTTAGTAAGGCGGGATGAGCAGTTCTTC.

The CDR3 DNA reads as TGTGCCACCAGCAGAGATCTACCGATAATCGGCTACGAGCAGTACTTC. Translation gives CATSRDLPIIGYEQYF. The rearrangement uses TRBV15 and TRBJ2-7; D is undetermined. Trimming removed 0 bases from V and 3 bases from J, with 15 bases in between. Germline V gene lookup returns CDR1 LNHNV and CDR2 YYDKDF (reference sequence). This CDR3 contains 16 residues.

V is TRBV20-1 and J is TRBJ2-5; TRBD1 aligns across 9 bases. The germline gives CDR1 DFQATT, CDR2 SNEGSKA (reference sequence). CDR3 length: 16 residues. The V segment lost 3 bases and the J segment 1 base; nucleotides outside the gene matches: 9. The CDR3 is CSASGQGTVGQETQYF. The CDR3 nucleotides are TGCAGTGCTAGCGGACAGGGGACCGTGGGCCAAGAGACCCAGTACTTC.

The CDR3 sequence: CASSFPHGGLAYEQYF. DNA of the CDR3: TGTGCCAGCAGCTTCCCCCATGGTGGATTGGCCTACGAGCAGTACTTC. The chain is built from TRBV7-8 and TRBJ2-7, with D hard to call. The V end lost 3 bases, the J end lost 2 bases, and 17 bases lay between the germline ends. This CDR3 has 16 residues. Per germline, CDR1 SGHVS and CDR2 FQNEAQ.

This chain joins TRBV9 and TRBJ2-7; D tentatively reads TRBD1 or TRBD2 (6 bases each). The germline V gene encodes CDR1 SGDLS and CDR2 YYNGEE. V lost 0 bases to trimming and J lost 2 bases, with 9 bases between them. The CDR3 covers 14 residues. DNA for the CDR3: TGTGCCAGCAGCGTAGTGGAGGGGGCCTACGAGCAGTACTTC. Its translation: CASSVVEGAYEQYF. The variable domain in full, completed from reference TRBV9 and TRBJ2-7, reads DSGVTQTPKHLITATGQRVTLRCSPRSGDLSVYWYQQSLDQGLQFLIQYYNGEERAKGNILERFSAQQFPDLHSELNLSSLELGDSALYFCASSVVEGAYEQYFGPGTRLTVT.

This clonotype was recorded a few times. The chain has TRBV29-1 and TRBJ1-2, with 12 bases fitting TRBD1. The V gene's germline CDR1 is SQVTM and CDR2 ANQGSEA. CDR3 size: 13 residues. The J segment lost 8 bases and the V segment lost 5 bases, leaving 6 bases of the junction unmatched. Here the CDR3 DNA reads TGCAGCGTTACGGGACAGGGGGCGGAAGGCTACACCTTC. It yields the protein CSVTGQGAEGYTF.

This clonotype was seen many times. This chain links TRBV12-3 or TRBV12-4 with TRBJ1-2; no definite D call. This CDR3 spans 13 amino acids. The V end lost 2 bases, the J end lost 7 bases, and 11 bases lay between the germline ends. This CDR3 reads CASSLRPDVGYTF. DNA of the CDR3: TGTGCCAGCAGTTTAAGGCCCGACGTTGGCTACACCTTC.

The chain combines TRBV29-1 with TRBJ2-5; 9 nucleotides match TRBD2. Per the germline V gene, CDR1 is SQVTM and CDR2 is ANQGSEA. This CDR3 has 15 residues. Losses at the gene ends were 6 bases for V and 2 bases for J; bases not matched to a gene: 10. The CDR3 protein is CSVALRLAEQETQYF. The CDR3 DNA sequence: TGCAGCGTGGCCCTACGACTAGCGGAACAAGAGACCCAGTACTTC.

The gene calls are TRBV19 and TRBJ1-1; D remains unclear. Trimming left V 4 bases short and J 4 bases short, with 10 bases between. Germline lookup yields CDR1 LNHDA and CDR2 SQIVND (reference sequence). CDR3 length equals 13 residues. The CDR3, as DNA: TGTGCCAGTAGTACCCAAAAAGGCACTGAAGCTTTCTTT. Protein product: CASSTQKGTEAFF. Using reference TRBV19 and TRBJ1-1 for the parts outside the CDR3, the full variable domain is DGGITQSPKYLFRKEGQNVTLSCEQNLNHDAMYWYRQDPGQGLRLIYYSQIVNDFQKGDIAEGYSVSREKKESFPLTVTSAQKNPTAFYLCASSTQKGTEAFFGQGTRLTVV.

CDR3 in DNA: TGTGCCAGCAGTTACCCGGGGGTAAGCTCCTACAATGAGCAGTTCTTC. Protein product: CASSYPGVSSYNEQFF. The rearrangement joins TRBV27 to TRBJ2-1, with D perhaps matching TRBD2 (6 bases). Looked up from germline, CDR1 is MNHEY and CDR2 is SMNVEV (reference sequence). V was cut by 4 bases and J by 0 bases, with 13 bases left in between. CDR3 length equals 16 residues.

This clonotype was seen more than once but under ten times. This chain links TRBV14 with TRBJ2-7, with D possibly matching TRBD2 (5 bases). The V end was cut by 2 bases, the J end by 6 bases, with 11 bases between. The CDR3 totals 13 residues. CDR1 is SGHDN, CDR2 FVKESK, per germline. In nucleotides, the CDR3 is TGTGCCAGCAGCCAATTTAGCGCCGCCGAGCAGTACTTC. The encoded protein is CASSQFSAAEQYF. The full variable domain, in which reference TRBV14 and TRBJ2-7 provide the parts outside the CDR3, is EAGVTQFPSHSVIEKGQTVTLRCDPISGHDNLYWYRRVMGKEIKFLLHFVKESKQDESGMPNNRFLAERTGGTYSTLKVQPAELEDSGVYFCASSQFSAAEQYFGPGTRLTVT.

Only a few counts were recorded for this clonotype. The V call is TRBV27, the J call TRBJ2-1, with 7 bases lining up with TRBD1. This CDR3 is built from 13 residues. From germline, CDR1 is MNHEY and CDR2 SMNVEV (reference sequence). V gave up 2 bases and J gave up 8 bases; unmatched junction bases: 3. CDR3: CASSLTQGYEQFF. CDR3 sequence (DNA): TGTGCCAGCAGTTTAACACAGGGGTATGAGCAGTTCTTC.

This clonotype was recorded many times. The chain has TRBV12-3 or TRBV12-4 and TRBJ2-7, with D perhaps given as TRBD1 or TRBD2 (5 bases each). Deletions cut 3 bases from V and 1 base from J, with 7 bases between. The CDR3 totals 13 residues. CDR3 loop: CASSFGGSYEQYF. In DNA form, the CDR3 reads TGTGCCAGCAGTTTTGGGGGATCCTACGAGCAGTACTTC.

This clonotype showed up just a few times. V and J are TRBV18 and TRBJ2-1; a possible D gene is TRBD2 (5 bases). Deletions cut 3 bases from V and 9 bases from J, with 12 bases between. The CDR3 runs 13 residues. Germline loops: CDR1 KGHSH, CDR2 LQKENI. The chain's CDR3 is CASSPGTRGEQFF. CDR3 DNA: TGTGCCAGCTCACCGGGCACTAGAGGTGAGCAGTTCTTC.

The rearrangement links TRBV20-1 to TRBJ2-7; 7 bases agree with TRBD1. The J segment lost 2 bases and the V segment lost 6 bases, leaving 4 bases of the junction unmatched. Germline loops: CDR1 DFQATT, CDR2 SNEGSKA (reference sequence). The CDR3 sequence is 12 residues long. The CDR3 coding sequence is TGCAGTGCAAGGACAGGTCCCTACGAGCAGTACTTC. Protein sequence: CSARTGPYEQYF.

The chain links TRBV3-1 to TRBJ1-2, with D possibly being TRBD1 (5 bases). V lost 4 bases to trimming and J lost 11 bases, with 14 bases between them. The germline CDR1 and CDR2 sequences are LGHDT and YNNKEL (reference sequence). The CDR3 consists of 12 residues. The CDR3 loop is CASSPGGVGYTF. The CDR3 region has the DNA TGTGCCAGCAGCCCTGGAGGGGTTGGTTACACCTTC.

The V and J genes are TRBV25-1 and TRBJ2-7, with 9 bases fitting TRBD1. Unmatched junction bases numbered 15, after V lost 9 bases and J lost 6 bases. This CDR3 region has 15 residues. Germline values: CDR1 MGHDK, CDR2 SYGVNS. CDR3 protein: CARVGRQGEITEQYF. The CDR3 nucleotides are TGTGCCAGGGTAGGGAGACAGGGGGAGATTACCGAGCAGTACTTC.

This sequence joins TRBV18 and TRBJ2-3, with D perhaps matching TRBD2 (5 bases). Germline V CDR1 and CDR2: KGHSH, LQKENI. The germline V and J ends were trimmed by 3 bases and 2 bases, with 18 bases remaining between them. The CDR3 has 17 residues. CDR3 loop: CASSPYRGMQLTDTQYF. CDR3 DNA: TGTGCCAGCTCACCCTACCGGGGTATGCAGCTCACAGATACGCAGTATTTT.

The genes are TRBV6-5 and TRBJ2-7; D tentatively reads TRBD1 or TRBD2 (5 bases each). Trimming left V 5 bases short and J 9 bases short, with 14 bases between. Germline values: CDR1 MNHEY, CDR2 SVGAGI. The CDR3 is 12 amino acids. CDR3 amino acids: CASSPPGDGQYF. CDR3 bases: TGTGCCAGCAGTCCGCCTGGGGACGGGCAGTACTTC.